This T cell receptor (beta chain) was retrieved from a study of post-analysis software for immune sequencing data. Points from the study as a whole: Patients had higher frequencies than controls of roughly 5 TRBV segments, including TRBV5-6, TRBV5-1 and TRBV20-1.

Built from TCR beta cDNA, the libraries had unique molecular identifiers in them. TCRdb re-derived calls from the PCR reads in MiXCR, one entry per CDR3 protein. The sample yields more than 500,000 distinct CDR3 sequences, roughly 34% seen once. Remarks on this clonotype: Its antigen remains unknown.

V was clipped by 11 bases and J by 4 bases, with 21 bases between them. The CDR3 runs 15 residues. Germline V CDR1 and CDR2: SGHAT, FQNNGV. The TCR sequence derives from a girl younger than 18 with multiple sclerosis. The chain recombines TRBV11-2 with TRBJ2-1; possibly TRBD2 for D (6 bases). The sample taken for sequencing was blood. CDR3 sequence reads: CASSTPRGTYNEQFF. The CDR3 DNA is TGTGCCTCCTCCACGCCCCGGGGGACGTACAATGAGCAGTTCTTC.